This is a list of T cell receptor beta chains from one sample in a study of blood T cell repertoires in COVID-19. Clones were read by immunoSEQ multiplex PCR, and TCRdb kept only the in-frame ones, dropping some. Altogether some 120,000 clones are present, about 88% being singletons, with the ten largest covering roughly 1.5%. The sequencing sample was made of peripheral blood. The receptors derive from a man aged 35-49 years with acute or convalescent COVID-19. The conserved cysteine and the conserved F or W are not part of the CDR3 here. Expanded clones are given a class, and other clones once, few, many or no size at all.

ASSRNRGPQETQY	TRBV6-5	NA
ASSHSGLRNEKLF	TRBV7-2	NA
ASSLSGSPLH	TRBV28	NA
ASADRTSTDTQY	TRBV27	NA
ATSDRGGDQPQH	TRBV24-1	NA
SASSGVWGYT	TRBV20-1	NA
ASSAGNTEAF	TRBV10-2	NA
ASSLAGLSTEAF	TRBV7-2	NA
ASSWALGAEQY	TRBV27	NA
ASSRTGRSNQPQH	TRBV6-2/TRBV6-3	few
ASSQYRRVDEQF	TRBV14	once
ASSEDRGQGEAF	TRBV6-1	NA
ASSPDRSPGELF	TRBV18	NA
ASSLGLAGYNEQF	TRBV7-2	NA
ASTLQGYEQY	TRBV5-1	NA
ASSSARGGLSYEQY	TRBV7-9	few
ASSLLEGGPYEQF	TRBV7-9	NA
ASSQEGHYNEQF	TRBV4-3	NA
ASGSSRGLINEQF	TRBV12-5	NA
ASSSGQGTLQAKNIQY	TRBV27	NA
ASSEGWATEAF	TRBV2	NA
ASSYFPGLAGGSDTQY	TRBV6-2/TRBV6-3	few
ASSAGTGFNEQY	TRBV7-6	NA
ASSFWQGALYNEQF	TRBV5-4	NA
ASSSRGSSYEQY	TRBV6-6	NA
ASSLGQRETQY	TRBV7-2	NA
ASSQGGRGAYNEQF	TRBV3-1/TRBV3-2	NA
AISLAGGTDTQY	TRBV10-3	few
SVELSSQETQY	TRBV29-1	NA
ASSIADRGGNQPQH	TRBV19	NA
ASSDRVWPGNTIY	TRBV6-2/TRBV6-3	NA
ASSIGVGYEQY	TRBV18	NA
SARGIDTQY	TRBV20-1	NA
ASWPGWADTQY	TRBV6-5	NA
ASSLWGRGGNNEQF	TRBV5-4	NA
ASSEYLWRERGEQF	TRBV6-1	once